This T cell receptor (beta chain) was sequenced in a study of early stage breast cancer tumors. For the study at large: Most invasive tumors, about 80% of the 16, were ER+/PR+/HER2-. Among around 12 ER+/PR+/HER2- tumors, eight were ductal, four lobular. Each sample averaged approximately 10-fold read coverage.

TCRdb keeps only in-frame clones here, not all; method: immunoSEQ multiplex PCR. Of fewer than 80,000 clones in the sample, around 80% were seen once. For this clone: Its antigen is not known.

Study-level findings and limits: Most shared enriched TCRB sequences were commonly generated ones.

The sequence came from a person aged 35-55 years with breast cancer. The sample consisted of blood.

The CDR3 DNA follows: TGTGCCTGGAGTATGGTCGATGAGCAGTTCTTC. Encoded protein: CAWSMVDEQFF. The V gene is TRBV30, the J gene TRBJ2-1; no definite D call. Germline-derived CDR1 and CDR2 are GTSNPN and SVGIG (reference sequence). The CDR3 runs 11 residues. V was cut by 2 bases and J by 8 bases, with 7 bases left in between.